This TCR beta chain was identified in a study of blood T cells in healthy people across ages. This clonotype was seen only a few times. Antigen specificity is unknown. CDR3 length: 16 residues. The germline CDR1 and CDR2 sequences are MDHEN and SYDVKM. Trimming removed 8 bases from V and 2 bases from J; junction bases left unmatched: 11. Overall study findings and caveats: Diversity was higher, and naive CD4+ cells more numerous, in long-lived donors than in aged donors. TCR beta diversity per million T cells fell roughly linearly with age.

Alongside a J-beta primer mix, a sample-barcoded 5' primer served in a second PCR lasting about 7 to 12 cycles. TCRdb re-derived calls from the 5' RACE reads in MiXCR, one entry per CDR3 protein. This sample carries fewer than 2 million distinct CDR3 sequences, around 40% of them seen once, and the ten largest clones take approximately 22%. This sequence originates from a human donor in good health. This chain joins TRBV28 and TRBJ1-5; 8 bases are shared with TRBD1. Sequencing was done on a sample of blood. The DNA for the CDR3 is TGTGCCAGCCTCCCAGGCAGGGGGCGAGGCAATCAGCCCCAGCATTTT. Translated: CASLPGRGRGNQPQHF.